The 22 T cell receptor beta chains reported below all come from one sample, sequenced in a study of blood T cells in healthy people across ages (dated by TCRdb to about 2015). Libraries came from 5' RACE. The listed sequencing device is Illumina HiSeq 2500. The second PCR ran for roughly 7 to 11 cycles and used a J-beta primer mix along with a sample-barcoded 5' primer. TCRdb reprocessing: public reads trimmed at Q25 with fastp, clones called with MiXCR, in-frame beta chains kept. Rows are combined by CDR3 protein, so each entry shows the most common genes and DNA. In this sample the table shows approximately 1.5 million distinct CDR3 sequences, about 35% of which occur a single time. The ten most abundant clones make up about 11% of the sample. Material: blood. These receptors were taken from a young woman in good health.

V gene TRBV5-6 combines with J gene TRBJ2-7; D is unresolved. Trimming removed 0 bases at V and 6 bases at J, with 13 bases between. Looked up from germline, CDR1 is SGHDT and CDR2 is YYEEEE. CDR3 size: 14 residues. DNA of the CDR3: TGTGCCAGCAGCTTGGGAGGCCGGCAGTCCGAGCAGTACTTC. Protein product: CASSLGGRQSEQYF.

The rearrangement links TRBV7-6 to TRBJ1-5, with TRBD1 matching over 7 bases. The CDR3 has 15 residues. Per the germline V gene, CDR1 is SGHVS and CDR2 is FNYEAQ. The ends lost 0 bases at V and 9 bases at J; junction bases unmatched: 8. CDR3 bases: TGTGCCAGCAGCTTAGCGGAGACAGGGATACGGCCCCAGCATTTT. Translation: CASSLAETGIRPQHF.

This clonotype occurred a few times. The chain recombines TRBV7-9 with TRBJ2-5, with D perhaps matching TRBD2 (7 bases). The CDR3 runs 20 residues. Germline V gene sequence: CDR1 SEHNR, CDR2 FQNEAQ (reference sequence). Trimming took off 5 bases at V and 5 bases at J, with 33 bases between the two ends. This chain's CDR3 is CASSPGSYSGSLRRGETQYF. The CDR3 nucleotides are TGTGCCAGCAGCCCTGGGTCCTATAGCGGGTCCCTACGTAGGGGGGAGACCCAGTACTTC.

The J gene is TRBJ2-1, the V gene TRBV6-1; 11 nucleotides line up with TRBD2. This CDR3 is 16 amino acids long. The J segment lost 8 bases and the V segment lost 4 bases, leaving 10 bases of the junction unmatched. The germline V gene encodes CDR1 MNHNS and CDR2 SASEGT. Here the CDR3 DNA reads TGTGCCAGCAGTGCGCTGACTAGCGGGACGAGAGATGAGCAGTTCTTC. It is translated as CASSALTSGTRDEQFF.

This clonotype appeared once. The chain links TRBV2 to TRBJ2-7; 12 bases line up with TRBD1. The V gene end was trimmed by 4 bases and the J gene end by 4 bases; junction bases not matched to a gene: 11. From germline, CDR1 is SNHLY and CDR2 FYNNEI. The CDR3 contains 17 residues. CDR3 sequence: CASSAGTGGVGLYEQYF. The CDR3 DNA follows: TGTGCCAGCAGTGCCGGGACAGGGGGCGTCGGTTTGTACGAGCAGTACTTC. The whole variable domain, remainder taken from reference TRBV2 and TRBJ2-7, is EPEVTQTPSHQVTQMGQEVILRCVPISNHLYFYWYRQILGQKVEFLVSFYNNEISEKSEIFDDQFSVERPDGSNFTLKIRSTKLEDSAMYFCASSAGTGGVGLYEQYFGPGTRLTVT.

The rearrangement uses TRBV20-1 and TRBJ2-5; weak D call: TRBD2 (6 bases). The J call may be wrong; the DNA end is better matched by TRBJ2-7. Germline V gene lookup returns CDR1 DFQATT and CDR2 SNEGSKA (reference sequence). The CDR3 spans 14 residues. CDR3 DNA: TGCAGTGCCACTTCCGGGACTCTTTCCTACGAGCAGTACTTC. It encodes CSATSGTLSYEQYF.

The V call is TRBV15, the J call TRBJ1-3; no reliable D call. Germline assignment: CDR1 LNHNV and CDR2 YYDKDF (reference sequence). The V end was cut by 0 bases, the J end by 1 base, with 7 bases between. This CDR3 has 15 amino acids. The CDR3 here is CATSRDRISGNTIYF. Here the CDR3 DNA reads TGTGCCACCAGCAGAGATAGGATTTCTGGAAACACCATATATTTT.

The genes are TRBV7-9 and TRBJ1-2; D possibly corresponds to TRBD1 (5 bases). Germline V CDR1 and CDR2: SEHNR, FQNEAQ (reference sequence). Between the trimmed V and J ends, which lost 7 bases and 10 bases, there was a span of 25 bases. The CDR3 consists of 15 residues. The chain's CDR3 is CASNVEGRNYGYYTF. The CDR3 DNA follows: TGTGCCAGCAACGTGGAGGGGCGTAACTATGGCTACTACACCTTC.

This clonotype has only a few counts. The gene calls are TRBV20-1 and TRBJ2-3, with TRBD2 matching 12 bases. CDR1 DFQATT and CDR2 SNEGSKA come from the germline V gene (reference sequence). V lost 6 bases to trimming and J lost 5 bases; unmatched junction nucleotides: 3. The CDR3 loop spans 13 amino acids. CDR3 nucleotides: TGCAGTGCCGGACTAGCGGGACGAGATACGCAGTATTTT. It is translated as CSAGLAGRDTQYF.

The table lists this clonotype with a few counts. The chain couples TRBV6-5 to TRBJ2-1; 12 bases agree with TRBD1. V shed 7 bases and J 5 bases; nucleotides not matched to a gene: 15. The CDR3 is 18 residues long. Germline lookup yields CDR1 MNHEY and CDR2 SVGAGI. The CDR3 loop is CASISLPGTGGRNNEQFF. CDR3 coding DNA: TGTGCCAGCATTTCCCTCCCCGGGACAGGGGGCAGGAACAATGAGCAGTTCTTC.

This clonotype came up a few times. J is TRBJ1-2 and V is TRBV4-1; perhaps TRBD1 as D (6 bases). Germline V gives CDR1 MGHRA, CDR2 YSYEKL. V was pared by 0 bases and J by 4 bases, with 12 bases between. The length of the CDR3 is 15 residues. This CDR3 reads CASSQDEGGSYGYTF. The DNA of the CDR3 is TGCGCCAGCAGCCAAGATGAGGGGGGCAGCTATGGCTACACCTTC.

This chain joins TRBV20-1 and TRBJ1-5; no definite D call. The germline V gene encodes CDR1 DFQATT and CDR2 SNEGSKA (reference sequence). The CDR3 is 14 amino acids. Between the trimmed V and J ends, which lost 0 bases and 3 bases, there was a span of 9 bases. The CDR3 DNA follows: TGCAGTGCTAGAGATCCACAGTCCAATCAGCCCCAGCATTTT. Protein product: CSARDPQSNQPQHF.

V is TRBV14 and J is TRBJ2-7; D not resolved. V dropped 5 bases and J dropped 3 bases, with 11 bases sitting between them. Per germline, CDR1 SGHDN and CDR2 FVKESK. The CDR3 extends over 13 amino acids. Here the CDR3 DNA reads TGTGCCAGCAGCATGGTACGGAGCTACGAGCAGTACTTC. It yields the protein CASSMVRSYEQYF. Together with reference TRBV14 and TRBJ2-7, the CDR3 gives the full variable domain: EAGVTQFPSHSVIEKGQTVTLRCDPISGHDNLYWYRRVMGKEIKFLLHFVKESKQDESGMPNNRFLAERTGGTYSTLKVQPAELEDSGVYFCASSMVRSYEQYFGPGTRLTVT.

The table lists this clonotype with a few counts. The chain is built from TRBV6-1 and TRBJ2-6; D is ambiguous. Germline V gene lookup returns CDR1 MNHNS and CDR2 SASEGT. Trimming stripped 1 base from V and 2 bases from J, with 6 bases between. This CDR3 contains 15 residues. CDR3 bases: TGTGCCAGCAGTGAAGATGGCCCTGGGGCCAACGTCCTGACTTTC. Encoded protein: CASSEDGPGANVLTF.

The chain is built from TRBV30 and TRBJ2-1; no reliable D call. The V end lost 2 bases, the J end lost 8 bases, and 16 bases lay between the germline ends. This CDR3 is 14 amino acids long. From germline, CDR1 is GTSNPN and CDR2 SVGIG (reference sequence). CDR3 sequence: CAWSLLAGPHEQFF. CDR3 sequence (DNA): TGTGCCTGGAGTCTTTTAGCTGGGCCCCATGAGCAGTTCTTC.

V gene TRBV10-3 combines with J gene TRBJ2-3; 7 positions match TRBD2. The V gene end was trimmed by 8 bases and the J gene end by 5 bases; junction bases not matched to a gene: 10. The CDR3 is 14 amino acids. CDR1 ENHRY and CDR2 SYGVKD come from the germline V gene. The CDR3 nucleotides are TGTGCCATCGGAGAGCGGGACGACCAAGATACGCAGTATTTT. Translated: CAIGERDDQDTQYF.

The chain employs TRBV6-6 and TRBJ2-1; D is possibly TRBD1 (5 bases). Germline V CDR1 and CDR2: MNHNY, SVGAGI (reference sequence). Trimming shortened V by 8 bases and J by 6 bases, and 11 bases separated the two germline ends. This CDR3 region has 12 residues. In nucleotides, the CDR3 is TGTGCCAGCGTGGGGCCTCCCAATGAGCAGTTCTTC. This gives the protein CASVGPPNEQFF.

DNA for the CDR3: TGCAGTGCTAGAGATCTGCGGGAAGTTAGCACAGATACGCAGTATTTT. It codes for CSARDLREVSTDTQYF. J is TRBJ2-3 and V is TRBV20-1, with a possible D match to TRBD2 (6 bases). The germline V gene encodes CDR1 DFQATT and CDR2 SNEGSKA (reference sequence). The V end was cut by 0 bases, the J end by 0 bases, with 13 bases between. This CDR3 is built from 16 residues.

This clonotype has just one count. The CDR3 region has the DNA TGCAGTGCTAGGAGCAGGGAAGGCAATCAGCCCCAGCATTTT. The encoded protein is CSARSREGNQPQHF. This chain links TRBV20-1 with TRBJ1-5; tentatively, D is TRBD1 (5 bases). Germline CDR1 and CDR2: DFQATT and SNEGSKA (reference sequence). CDR3 size: 14 residues. Trimming pared 3 bases from V and 2 bases from J, leaving 11 bases between.

Here the CDR3 DNA reads TGTGCCAGCAGTTTATCCAGGGGACGGGTGGGCACTGAAGCTTTCTTT. Its protein product is CASSLSRGRVGTEAFF. This chain connects TRBV27 to TRBJ1-1; D might be TRBD1 (6 bases). CDR3 length: 16 residues. V was shortened by 0 bases and J by 4 bases, with 15 bases between the two germline ends. Per the germline V gene, CDR1 is MNHEY and CDR2 is SMNVEV (reference sequence).

This clonotype has only one observation. The genes are TRBV20-1 and TRBJ2-7; tentative D call: TRBD2 (6 bases). The CDR3 length is 14 residues. Germline lookup yields CDR1 DFQATT and CDR2 SNEGSKA (reference sequence). V lost 3 bases and J lost 7, with 19 bases in between. In nucleotides, the CDR3 is TGCAGTGCTAGGGAGGGAGCCTCCTACAATGAGCAGTACTTC. Translated: CSAREGASYNEQYF.

The chain links TRBV7-8 to TRBJ1-5; D ambiguous. Germline V gene lookup returns CDR1 SGHVS and CDR2 FQNEAQ. V was cut by 5 bases and J by 6 bases, with 11 bases left in between. CDR3 length equals 13 residues. The CDR3 DNA reads TGTGCCAGCAGCCGTCTAAGTGGTCAGCCCCAGCATTTT. This sequence encodes CASSRLSGQPQHF.